The next 30 T cell receptor beta chains were all read from a single sample in a study of STAT5B mutations in CD4+ large granular lymphocyte leukemia. The method was immunoSEQ multiplex PCR; TCRdb's version includes in-frame clones alone and lacks a portion of them. The sample lists 30,000 to 40,000 clones; roughly 65% were seen once. The source material was CD4+ T cells from blood buffy coats. These TCRs come from a human donor in good health.

The chain couples TRBV4-3 to TRBJ1-6; 7 bases are a match to TRBD1. There are 17 residues in the CDR3. The ends lost 5 bases at V and 0 bases at J; junction bases unmatched: 7. The germline gives CDR1 LGHNA, CDR2 YSLEER. CDR3 loop: CASSVSGGGSYNSPLHF. CDR3 nucleotide sequence: TGCGCCAGCAGCGTTTCAGGGGGGGGCTCCTATAATTCACCCCTCCACTTT.

The chain couples TRBV7-9 to TRBJ1-6; D gene uncertain. Trimming left V 1 base short and J 13 bases short, with 11 bases between. CDR1 and CDR2 from the germline V gene are SEHNR and FQNEAQ (reference sequence). CDR3 length: 13 amino acids. The CDR3 coding sequence is TGTGCCAGCAGCTTAGACTCCGCGTTGCCCCTCCACTTT. This codes for CASSLDSALPLHF.

This clone was observed a single time. The chain uses TRBV5-8 and TRBJ1-1; 7 nucleotides match TRBD1. CDR3 length: 15 residues. The germline CDR1 and CDR2 sequences are SGHTS and YDEGEE. J lost 1 base, V lost 7 bases, and 10 bases had no gene match. The CDR3 reads CASPGAGGTNTEAFF. As DNA, the CDR3 is TGTGCCAGCCCGGGAGCAGGGGGAACGAACACTGAAGCTTTCTTT.

The chain employs TRBV10-1 and TRBJ2-2, with a possible D match to TRBD2 (5 bases). There are 12 residues in the CDR3. Per germline, CDR1 WNHNN and CDR2 SYGVQD (reference sequence). V was shortened by 11 bases and J by 0 bases, with 7 bases between the two germline ends. CDR3 sequence: CAEGPNTGELFF. The CDR3 bases are TGCGCCGAGGGTCCGAACACCGGGGAGCTGTTTTTT.

J is TRBJ1-6 and V is TRBV19, with TRBD1 identical over 8 bases. CDR1 and CDR2 from the germline V gene are LNHDA and SQIVND (reference sequence). The CDR3 runs to 14 residues. The V and J ends lost 6 bases and 9 bases, in that order; junction bases with no gene match: 7. CDR3 coding DNA: TGTGCCAGTAGCGACCGGGACAGGTCTTCACCCCTCCACTTT. Encoded protein: CASSDRDRSSPLHF.

The rearrangement links TRBV15 to TRBJ1-2, with D tentatively TRBD1 (5 bases). There are 17 residues in the CDR3. The germline V gene has CDR1 LNHNV and CDR2 YYDKDF (reference sequence). Trimming shortened V by 6 bases and J by 3 bases, and 23 bases separated the two germline ends. CDR3 protein: CATRQGVDTDGDYGYTF. The CDR3 DNA reads TGTGCCACCAGGCAGGGAGTGGATACAGACGGCGACTATGGCTACACCTTC.

This clone was seen only a few times. V usage is TRBV7-2 and J usage is TRBJ1-5, with unresolved D. Germline-derived CDR1 and CDR2 are SGHTA and FQGNSA. V dropped 3 bases and J dropped 4 bases, with 10 bases sitting between them. This CDR3 comprises 14 residues. CDR3 DNA: TGTGCCAGCAGCTTTACCGGACGGAATCAGCCCCAGCATTTT. It yields the protein CASSFTGRNQPQHF. The full variable domain, with the rest looked up from reference TRBV7-2 and TRBJ1-5, is GAGVSQSPSNKVTEKGKDVELRCDPISGHTALYWYRQSLGQGLEFLIYFQGNSAPDKSGLPSDRFSAERTGGSVSTLTIQRTQQEDSAVYLCASSFTGRNQPQHFGDGTRLSIL.

This clone was counted once. J is TRBJ2-1 and V is TRBV9; a possible D gene is TRBD2 (5 bases). V lost 3 bases to trimming and J lost 0 bases, with 7 bases between them. There are 14 residues in the CDR3. CDR1 SGDLS and CDR2 YYNGEE come from the germline V gene. In DNA form, the CDR3 reads TGTGCCAGCAGCGAGCGGAGCTCCTACAATGAGCAGTTCTTC. Translated, it gives CASSERSSYNEQFF.

A single count supports this clone. The chain couples TRBV4-3 to TRBJ1-4; D is undetermined. V lost 4 bases and J 0 bases, leaving 9 bases between the germline ends. Germline values: CDR1 LGHNA, CDR2 YSLEER. This CDR3 comprises 15 residues. CDR3 coding DNA: TGCGCCAGCAGCCCCGACGCCGCAACTAATGAAAAACTGTTTTTT. It specifies CASSPDAATNEKLFF.

This clone has just one count. The chain links TRBV9 to TRBJ2-5, with D possibly being TRBD1 (5 bases). This CDR3 comprises 15 residues. The V end lost 0 bases, the J end lost 5 bases, and 14 bases lay between the germline ends. Germline-derived CDR1 and CDR2 are SGDLS and YYNGEE. CDR3 region: CASSVVGRQGETQYF. CDR3 nucleotides: TGTGCCAGCAGCGTAGTCGGTCGGCAGGGTGAGACCCAGTACTTC.

The sample holds a few counts of this clone. This chain uses TRBV11-2 with TRBJ1-6, with unresolved D. Germline V lookup: CDR1 SGHAT, CDR2 FQNNGV. There are 14 residues in the CDR3. Deletions cut 5 bases from V and 6 bases from J, with 11 bases between. The CDR3: CASSIPTSNSPLHF. DNA for the CDR3: TGTGCCAGCAGCATCCCAACAAGTAATTCACCCCTCCACTTT.

This clone was seen once. V gene TRBV7-2 combines with J gene TRBJ2-5; D is undetermined. The CDR3 is 12 residues long. The ends were cut back, 5 bases at V and 0 bases at J, with 4 bases in the middle. Germline lookup yields CDR1 SGHTA and CDR2 FQGNSA. The CDR3 here is CASSGYQETQYF. For the CDR3, the DNA is TGTGCCAGCAGCGGATACCAAGAGACCCAGTACTTC.

This clone occurred a few times. The V and J genes are TRBV30 and TRBJ1-5; possibly TRBD1 for D (5 bases). Looked up from germline, CDR1 is GTSNPN and CDR2 is SVGIG (reference sequence). The V end was cut by 4 bases, the J end by 8 bases, with 18 bases between. The CDR3 has 14 amino acids. CDR3 in amino acids: CAWNSRGLEEPQHF. CDR3 nucleotides: TGTGCCTGGAATTCGCGGGGACTCGAGGAGCCCCAGCATTTT. The full variable domain, rest sourced from reference TRBV30 and TRBJ1-5, is SQTIHQWPATLVQPVGSPLSLECTVEGTSNPNLYWYRQAAGRGLQLLFYSVGIGQISSEVPQNLSASRPQDRQFILSSKKLLLSDSGFYLCAWNSRGLEEPQHFGDGTRLSIL.

The chain couples TRBV9 to TRBJ2-3; 10 nucleotides match TRBD2. V lost 0 bases to trimming and J lost 0 bases; unmatched junction nucleotides: 10. This CDR3 has 19 residues. The germline V gene encodes CDR1 SGDLS and CDR2 YYNGEE. CDR3 sequence (DNA): TGTGCCAGCAGCGTAGGTAAACTAGCGGGGTTACCTAGCACAGATACGCAGTATTTT. It is translated as CASSVGKLAGLPSTDTQYF.

This chain connects TRBV19 to TRBJ1-1; TRBD1 is a possible D gene (6 bases). CDR1 and CDR2 (germline): LNHDA, SQIVND (reference sequence). The CDR3 runs 14 residues. V lost 4 bases and J lost 1, with 10 bases in between. The CDR3 DNA sequence: TGTGCCAGTAGTAACAGGGAGGGGAACACTGAAGCTTTCTTT. It yields the protein CASSNREGNTEAFF.

The chain carries TRBV19 and TRBJ2-5; TRBD2 might be the D (6 bases). Germline V gives CDR1 LNHDA, CDR2 SQIVND (reference sequence). The CDR3 runs to 13 residues. V gave up 10 bases and J gave up 6 bases, with 18 bases separating them. The CDR3 DNA reads as TGTGCCACCGGATGGGGGGTCGAGAAGACCCAGTACTTC. Translating it yields CATGWGVEKTQYF.

V gene TRBV7-2 combines with J gene TRBJ1-5; no firm D call. CDR3 length: 14 amino acids. CDR1 is SGHTA, CDR2 FQGNSA, per germline. V was cut by 4 bases and J by 0 bases, with 7 bases left in between. The CDR3 loop reads CASSSVNSNQPQHF. The CDR3, as DNA: TGTGCCAGCAGCTCGGTAAATAGCAATCAGCCCCAGCATTTT.

The chain couples TRBV7-9 to TRBJ1-2; D not certain. Germline V gene data show CDR1 as SEHNR and CDR2 as FQNEAQ (reference sequence). The V end was cut by 5 bases, the J end by 7 bases, with 17 bases between. The CDR3 contains 14 residues. The CDR3 spells CASSPDPPRLGYTF. Written as DNA, the CDR3 is TGTGCCAGCAGCCCGGACCCCCCGAGGCTTGGCTACACCTTC. The whole variable domain, filled in from reference TRBV7-9 and TRBJ1-2, reads DTGVSQNPRHKITKRGQNVTFRCDPISEHNRLYWYRQTLGQGPEFLTYFQNEAQLEKSRLLSDRFSAERPKGSFSTLEIQRTEQGDSAMYLCASSPDPPRLGYTFGSGTRLTVV.

This clone was detected once. V is TRBV9 and J is TRBJ2-7, with 10 bases fitting TRBD1. Germline values: CDR1 SGDLS, CDR2 YYNGEE. The CDR3 sequence is 15 residues long. Losses at the gene ends were 0 bases for V and 2 bases for J; bases not matched to a gene: 2. CDR3 in amino acids: CASSVGQGAAYEQYF. The CDR3 bases are TGTGCCAGCAGCGTAGGACAGGGGGCCGCCTACGAGCAGTACTTC. Filled out from reference TRBV9 and TRBJ2-7, the complete variable domain reads DSGVTQTPKHLITATGQRVTLRCSPRSGDLSVYWYQQSLDQGLQFLIQYYNGEERAKGNILERFSAQQFPDLHSELNLSSLELGDSALYFCASSVGQGAAYEQYFGPGTRLTVT.

A word on this clone: This CDR3 is also generated by other DNA sequences in the sample. The chain joins TRBV4-2 to TRBJ2-1, with 16 bases lining up with TRBD2. Germline V gives CDR1 LGHNA, CDR2 YNFKEQ. The CDR3 is 17 residues long. The trim removed 5 bases at V and 2 bases at J, leaving 3 bases unmatched. The CDR3, as DNA: TGTGCCAGCAGCGGGACTAGCGGGGGGGTACCCTACAATGAGCAGTTCTTC. This codes for CASSGTSGGVPYNEQFF.

The V gene is TRBV5-1, the J gene TRBJ2-2; maybe TRBD1 (5 bases). V lost 8 bases and J lost 0, with 11 bases in between. The germline gives CDR1 SGHRS, CDR2 YFSETQ. The CDR3 runs to 14 residues. Here the CDR3 DNA reads TGCGCCAGTCAGACAGATCCGAACACCGGGGAGCTGTTTTTT. The encoded protein is CASQTDPNTGELFF.

The rearrangement uses TRBV7-9 and TRBJ2-5, with D unresolved. Trimming took off 5 bases at V and 4 bases at J, with 20 bases between the two ends. The CDR3 is made up of 16 amino acids. Germline CDR1 and CDR2: SEHNR and FQNEAQ (reference sequence). The CDR3 here is CASSPSGLLLGETQYF. The CDR3 DNA sequence: TGTGCCAGCAGCCCATCCGGGCTACTCCTCGGAGAGACCCAGTACTTC.

V and J are TRBV9 and TRBJ2-3, with D perhaps TRBD1 or TRBD2 (6 bases each). V lost 2 bases, J lost 3 bases, and 16 bases lay in between. Germline loops: CDR1 SGDLS, CDR2 YYNGEE. The CDR3 consists of 16 residues. CDR3 sequence (DNA): TGTGCCAGCAGCGTCGGAGGCCGGGGGCCAACAGATACGCAGTATTTT. Translating it yields CASSVGGRGPTDTQYF.

V gene TRBV9 combines with J gene TRBJ2-5; D may match TRBD1 or TRBD2 (5 bases each). Germline lookup yields CDR1 SGDLS and CDR2 YYNGEE. The CDR3 extends over 15 amino acids. Trimming removed 0 bases at V and 4 bases at J, with 13 bases between. CDR3 loop: CASSVDSGRGETQYF. CDR3 coding DNA: TGTGCCAGCAGCGTAGATTCGGGACGCGGAGAGACCCAGTACTTC.

The chain is built from TRBV5-4 and TRBJ2-5; 7 bases are a match to TRBD2. The trim removed 0 bases at V and 2 bases at J, leaving 4 bases unmatched. The CDR3 consists of 15 residues. The germline gives CDR1 SGHNT, CDR2 YYREEE (reference sequence). Here the CDR3 reads CASSLGGRVQETQYF. DNA for the CDR3: TGTGCCAGCAGCTTGGGCGGGAGAGTACAAGAGACCCAGTACTTC.

The V call is TRBV7-2, the J call TRBJ2-7; D not resolved. V shed 1 base and J shed 7 bases, with 8 bases lying between them. The CDR3 spans 12 residues. Germline values: CDR1 SGHTA, CDR2 FQGNSA. This CDR3 reads CASSLELGEQYF. The CDR3 region has the DNA TGTGCCAGCAGCTTAGAGTTGGGGGAGCAGTACTTC.

This clone appeared a few times. This chain joins TRBV30 and TRBJ1-1; D remains ambiguous. Trimming removed 1 base from V and 10 bases from J, with 16 bases in between. The CDR3 has 13 residues. Germline V lookup: CDR1 GTSNPN, CDR2 SVGIG (reference sequence). The CDR3 DNA is TGTGCCTGGAGTGATCAGGTGGATTCTGGAGCTTTCTTT. Amino acid sequence: CAWSDQVDSGAFF.

This clone has only a few counts. V is TRBV4-1 and J is TRBJ2-3; D ambiguous. This CDR3 has 15 residues. Per the germline V gene, CDR1 is MGHRA and CDR2 is YSYEKL. Trimming left V 4 bases short and J 6 bases short, with 17 bases between. The CDR3 DNA reads TGCGCCAGCAGCCGTCTAGGTTTCCTGGGGGATACGCAGTATTTT. This sequence encodes CASSRLGFLGDTQYF.

The rearrangement joins TRBV6-1 to TRBJ2-1; 10 bases are shared with TRBD1. The CDR3 contains 15 residues. CDR1 and CDR2 (germline): MNHNS, SASEGT. The V and J ends lost 7 bases and 3 bases, in that order; junction bases with no gene match: 6. The CDR3 protein is CASTSGTGVYNEQFF. CDR3 in DNA: TGTGCCAGCACCTCCGGGACAGGGGTCTACAATGAGCAGTTCTTC.

The gene calls are TRBV7-3 and TRBJ2-2, with D possibly called TRBD1 or TRBD2 (5 bases each). CDR3 length: 13 residues. Germline assignment: CDR1 SGHTA and CDR2 FQGTGA. Trimming stripped 7 bases from V and 4 bases from J, with 10 bases between. The CDR3 spells CASKEGTTGELFF. CDR3 sequence (DNA): TGTGCCAGCAAAGAAGGGACCACCGGGGAGCTGTTTTTT.